Included here is one T cell receptor beta chain sequence, with context. The entry originates in a study of T-cell reconstitution after alpha-beta-depleted transplantation in children. The TCRbeta library was prepared with unique molecular identifiers. TCRdb re-derived calls from the PCR reads in MiXCR, one entry per CDR3 protein. Of approximately 1,000,000 distinct CDR3 sequences listed, less than 30% are singletons. Looked up from germline, CDR1 is LNHNV and CDR2 is YYDKDF (reference sequence). With 1 base clipped from V and 3 bases from J, the junction kept 14 bases outside the gene matches. CDR3 length equals 18 residues.

Sample: PBMCs, mostly from graft donor cells, taken 360 days after TCRalphabeta/CD19-depleted stem cell transplant. This chain links TRBV15 with TRBJ2-7; TRBD1 matches at 8 bases. The receptor was isolated from a boy under two years old who had a stem cell transplant for SCID, so the T cells may come from the graft donor. CDR3 DNA sequence: TGTGCCACCAGCAGAGTGGGGGCAGGGGGCTGGGATAACTACGAGCAGTACTTC. Translating gives CATSRVGAGGWDNYEQYF. Full variable domain (outside the CDR3, taken from reference TRBV15 and TRBJ2-7): DAMVIQNPRYQVTQFGKPVTLSCSQTLNHNVMYWYQQKSSQAPKLLFHYYDKDFNNEADTPDNFQSRRPNTSFCFLDIRSPGLGDTAMYLCATSRVGAGGWDNYEQYFGPGTRLTVT.